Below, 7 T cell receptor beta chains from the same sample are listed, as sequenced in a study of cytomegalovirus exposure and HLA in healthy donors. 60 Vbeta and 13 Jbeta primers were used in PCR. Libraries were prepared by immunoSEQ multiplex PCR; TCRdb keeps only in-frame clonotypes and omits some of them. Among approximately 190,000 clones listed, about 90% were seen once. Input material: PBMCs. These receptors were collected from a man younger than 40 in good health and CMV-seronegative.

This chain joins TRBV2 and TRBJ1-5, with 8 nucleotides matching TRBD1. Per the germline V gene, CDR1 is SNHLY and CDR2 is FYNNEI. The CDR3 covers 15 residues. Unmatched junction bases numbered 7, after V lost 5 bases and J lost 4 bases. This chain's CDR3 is CASSRGTGQNQPQHF. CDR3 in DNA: TGTGCCAGCAGTCGAGGGACAGGCCAGAATCAGCCCCAGCATTTT.

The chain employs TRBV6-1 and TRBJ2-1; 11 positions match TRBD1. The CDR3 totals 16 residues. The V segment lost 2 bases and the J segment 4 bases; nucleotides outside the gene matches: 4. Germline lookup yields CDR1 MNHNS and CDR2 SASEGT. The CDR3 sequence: CASSERGQGGYNEQFF. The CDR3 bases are TGTGCCAGCAGTGAACGGGGACAGGGGGGATACAATGAGCAGTTCTTC.

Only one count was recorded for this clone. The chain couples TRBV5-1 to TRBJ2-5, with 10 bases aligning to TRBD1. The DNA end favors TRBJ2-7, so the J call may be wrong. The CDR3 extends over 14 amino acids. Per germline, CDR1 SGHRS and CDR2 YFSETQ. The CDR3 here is CASSLRTGGYEQYF. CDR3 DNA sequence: TGCGCCAGCAGCCTACGGACAGGGGGCTACGAGCAGTACTTC.

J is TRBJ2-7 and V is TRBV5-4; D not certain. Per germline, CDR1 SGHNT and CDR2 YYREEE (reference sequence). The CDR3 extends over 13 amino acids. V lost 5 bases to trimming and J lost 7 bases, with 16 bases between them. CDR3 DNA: TGTGCCAGCAGGGTGTATGCGAGGCTTGAGCAGTACTTC. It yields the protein CASRVYARLEQYF.

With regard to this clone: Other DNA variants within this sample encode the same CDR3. CDR3 nucleotides: TGTGCCAGCCGCACAGGATCCACCGGGGAGCTGTTTTTT. This codes for CASRTGSTGELFF. This chain uses TRBV2 with TRBJ2-2; possible D gene TRBD1, 5 bases. Germline assignment: CDR1 SNHLY and CDR2 FYNNEI. This CDR3 region has 13 residues. Between the trimmed V and J ends, which lost 8 bases and 4 bases, there was a span of 11 bases.

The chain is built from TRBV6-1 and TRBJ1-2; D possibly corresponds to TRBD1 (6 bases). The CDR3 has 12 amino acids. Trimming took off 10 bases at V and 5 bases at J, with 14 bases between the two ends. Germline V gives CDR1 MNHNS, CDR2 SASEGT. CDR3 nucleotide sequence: TGTGCCACCGTGACAGGAACTTATGGCTACACCTTC. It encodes CATVTGTYGYTF.

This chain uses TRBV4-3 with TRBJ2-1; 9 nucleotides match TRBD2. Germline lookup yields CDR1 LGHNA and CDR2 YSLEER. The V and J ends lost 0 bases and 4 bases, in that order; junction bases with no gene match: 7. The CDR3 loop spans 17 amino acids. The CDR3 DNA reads TGCGCCAGCAGCCAAGATATAGGACTAGCGCAGTACAATGAGCAGTTCTTC. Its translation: CASSQDIGLAQYNEQFF.